This T cell receptor (beta chain) was documented in a study of shared clonotypes between healthy human individuals. CDR1 is LNHDA, CDR2 SQIVND, per germline (reference sequence). The CDR3 covers 14 residues. V was pared by 1 base and J by 8 bases, with 5 bases of the junction left unmatched. Each cell subset's genomic DNA was divided evenly among several immunoSEQ plates. As originally analysed: As immunoSEQ supplied junction-only sequences (without quality scores), filtering differed. Measured with immunoSEQ multiplex PCR; TCRdb has only the in-frame clones, and not every one. V and J calls and clone size are copied from that table; D and trimming were computed from the DNA. In the table there are roughly 2,500,000 clones, roughly 93% of which are singletons. Study-level findings and limits: Clonotypes that were shared across four donors made up approximately 5% of naive CD4 clonotypes. Despite large depth, sorted-subset datasets appeared incompletely sequenced.

As to this clone: The antigen is unknown.

This chain uses TRBV19 with TRBJ1-1; TRBD1 aligns across 9 bases. This sequence was found in a man younger than 35 in good health. Some clones in this sample may be carry-over from other donors' samples. The sample comprised naive CD4+ T cells from PBMCs. As for subset: CD45RA+ positively selected. The CDR3 region is CASSIAPGQGEAFF. DNA for the CDR3: TGTGCCAGTAGTATAGCGCCCGGACAGGGGGAAGCTTTCTTT.